The rows below give T cell receptor beta chains drawn from one sample of a study of shared T cell receptors in the human thymus. Assay: immunoSEQ multiplex PCR; the TCRdb copy retains only in-frame clones and omits some. The sample records hundreds of thousands of clones, about 90% being singletons. In addition, the sample was reused for a study of human thymus T cells.

The specimen was thymocytes. Source of these receptors: a boy younger than two with a congenital heart defect. Both conserved end residues are part of each CDR3. For some rows the clone size is stated as once, few or many, or as a class when expanded; others skip it.

j_gene	v_gene	abundance	CDR3aa
TRBJ1-5	TRBV19	-	CASILTTGTKENNQPQHF
TRBJ2-7	TRBV4-3	-	CASSQDSWRIYEQYF
TRBJ2-7	TRBV28	-	CASSTPGTLVDEQYF
TRBJ1-1	TRBV5-8	-	CASSSEMNTEAFF
TRBJ1-6	TRBV30	-	CAWSDLRQGSSPLHF
TRBJ1-1	TRBV5-6	few	CASSLNQGDTEAFF
TRBJ1-5	TRBV28	once	CASSRRTLGGRGGSNQPQHF
TRBJ1-1	TRBV6-4	-	CASRLLIHRVGVTEAFF
TRBJ1-2	TRBV25-1	few	CASSRGSKSTF
TRBJ2-5	TRBV10-2	-	CASSEAGTETQYF
TRBJ2-7	TRBV29-1	-	CSVMRRYRDSYEQYF
TRBJ1-4	TRBV7-9	-	CASSLASGTGGIDEKLFF
TRBJ2-3	TRBV4-3	-	CASSRNGVRDTQYF
TRBJ2-7	TRBV10-3	-	CAISGPTSNEQYF
TRBJ1-1	TRBV28	-	CASSFRYEAFF
TRBJ2-6	TRBV7-9	-	CASSLPQGIPGANVLTF
TRBJ2-4	TRBV30	-	CAWSRGQGVNIQYF
TRBJ1-1	TRBV19	-	CASSRDRPGLEAFF
TRBJ1-6	TRBV28	-	CASSPTGEDSPLHF
TRBJ2-1	TRBV28	-	CASSPRRGREERYEQFF
TRBJ1-5	TRBV6-4	-	CASSPVPHHQPQHF
TRBJ2-7	TRBV30	-	CAWSELHSSYEQYF
TRBJ2-5	TRBV9	-	CASSVGGPAWETQYF
TRBJ2-3	TRBV28	-	CASSIPDRASSTDTQYF
TRBJ1-5	TRBV14	-	CASSRRGSGQPQHF
TRBJ1-4	TRBV5-1	-	CASSLSQSGTDNEKLFF
TRBJ2-7	TRBV5-1	-	CASRLLAGGPYDEQYF
TRBJ2-5	TRBV5-4	once	CASSLAPLAGVISSQETQYF
TRBJ1-1	TRBV4-1	-	CASSLRRQGRGTEAFF
TRBJ1-5	TRBV10-3	-	CAISDKDRERSASNQPQHF
TRBJ2-2	TRBV5-1	-	CASSLAGRGLKDGELFF
TRBJ1-6	TRBV27	few	CASSPQPHRHNSPLHF
TRBJ2-7	TRBV2	-	CASSESGTFFYEQYF
TRBJ2-2	TRBV27	-	CASRVRQANTGELFF
TRBJ1-5	TRBV19	-	CASSVDNSNQPQHF
TRBJ2-5	TRBV5-1	-	CASGGDQGSAQETQYF
TRBJ2-7	TRBV7-8	-	CASRRLAGGVGDEQYF
TRBJ1-2	TRBV6-6	-	CASSYWDRDRGYGYTF
TRBJ2-1	TRBV11-3	-	CASSSLYNEQFF
TRBJ1-1	TRBV28	few	CASSTRGRGTEAFF
TRBJ1-2	TRBV27	-	CASSPGTGNTGYTF
TRBJ2-4	TRBV5-8	-	CAQLSREKSIQYF
TRBJ2-7	TRBV28	-	CASREKGTSGYSYEQYF
TRBJ2-3	TRBV15	-	CATSRATPANTDTQYF
TRBJ1-5	TRBV28	-	CASSKRTGSGGNQPQHF
TRBJ2-5	TRBV9	-	CASSANREPNYQETQYF
TRBJ2-5	TRBV19	once	CASSSPLARKETQYF
TRBJ1-5	TRBV28	-	CASTAGTVFQPQHF
TRBJ1-2	TRBV5-1	-	CASSLVHRRDRTGSLYGYTF
TRBJ2-7	TRBV14	-	CASSQVRTSEQYF
TRBJ2-7	TRBV27	-	CASSTHLLLAGGPEQYF
TRBJ1-4	TRBV30	-	CAWSVRRTGWNEKLFF
TRBJ1-4	TRBV4-3	once	CASSQESTDNNEKLFF
TRBJ2-1	TRBV5-1	-	CASSLDKTYNEQFF
TRBJ2-2	TRBV6-5	once	CASSYRVTGELFF
TRBJ1-1	TRBV4-3	-	CASSQDRGVNTEAFF
TRBJ1-4	TRBV5-8	-	CASSPVETNEKLFF
TRBJ2-7	TRBV28	-	CASSTLVMAIYEQYF
TRBJ1-2	TRBV7-2	-	CASSSIGTEPGAYGYTF
TRBJ2-7	TRBV5-5	once	CASSLKRQGLNTAYEQYF